Each of the 5 T cell receptor beta chains below was sequenced from the same sample in a study of T-cell memory formation after mild COVID-19 (dated by TCRdb to the early 2020s). The protocol used for the library was 5' RACE. Instrument on record: Illumina NovaSeq 6000. TCRdb's own reprocessing of the public reads used fastp at Q25 and MiXCR and kept productive beta chains. Duplicate CDR3 protein sequences are folded into a single record with the most common DNA and genes. The sample records approximately 300,000 distinct CDR3 sequences, about a sixth of which are singletons. The top ten constitute around a fifth of the sample. The specimen sequenced was PBMCs or a T cell subset sorted from them (not recorded which). The receptors were gathered from a man aged 18-30 years who had mild COVID-19 (a few samples of this study predate the infection). The sample titles of this study are shuffled in the database, so cell type and time point are left out; the donor was told from shared clones.

The J gene is TRBJ2-5, the V gene TRBV2; D might be TRBD1 (6 bases). Germline V gives CDR1 SNHLY, CDR2 FYNNEI. The germline V and J ends were trimmed by 6 bases and 2 bases, with 19 bases remaining between them. This CDR3 is built from 16 residues. The CDR3 nucleotides are TGTGCCAGCAGCACCACAGGGTTGGGTTGGCAAGAGACCCAGTACTTC. This encodes CASSTTGLGWQETQYF.

This clonotype was picked up a small number of times. The CDR3 bases are TGCGCCAGCAGCCACCCCTTCCAAGGATCATCGGTTGATACGCAGTATTTT. It yields the protein CASSHPFQGSSVDTQYF. This sequence joins TRBV4-3 and TRBJ2-3; D unclear. This CDR3 contains 17 residues. The V end was cut by 3 bases, the J end by 6 bases, with 22 bases between. Germline V gene sequence: CDR1 LGHNA, CDR2 YSLEER.

The V gene is TRBV11-3, the J gene TRBJ1-1; the D is unclear. Germline CDR1 and CDR2: SGHNT and YENEEA. V shed 5 bases and J shed 5 bases, with 12 bases lying between them. The CDR3 is 13 amino acids. CDR3 region: CASSLGVGTEAFF. The CDR3 region has the DNA TGTGCCAGCAGCCTAGGTGTAGGGACTGAAGCTTTCTTT.

This clonotype was observed a few times. The gene calls are TRBV7-3 and TRBJ2-1, with D perhaps matching TRBD1 or TRBD2 (5 bases each). The CDR3 consists of 13 residues. Per the germline V gene, CDR1 is SGHTA and CDR2 is FQGTGA. Trimming left V 4 bases short and J 8 bases short, with 12 bases between. CDR3 nucleotides: TGTGCCAGCAGCTCCACTAGGGGCCATGAGCAGTTCTTC. Translating it yields CASSSTRGHEQFF.

This clonotype was seen only a few times. The rearrangement joins TRBV5-1 to TRBJ1-4, with unresolved D. The CDR3 contains 15 residues. Between the trimmed V and J ends, which lost 1 base and 0 bases, there was a span of 7 bases. Germline-derived CDR1 and CDR2 are SGHRS and YFSETQ. The CDR3 protein is CASSLYGSTNEKLFF. The CDR3 nucleotides are TGCGCCAGCAGCTTGTACGGGTCAACTAATGAAAAACTGTTTTTT. Together with reference TRBV5-1 and TRBJ1-4, the CDR3 gives the full variable domain: KAGVTQTPRYLIKTRGQQVTLSCSPISGHRSVSWYQQTPGQGLQFLFEYFSETQRNKGNFPGRFSGRQFSNSRSEMNVSTLELGDSALYLCASSLYGSTNEKLFFGSGTQLSVL.